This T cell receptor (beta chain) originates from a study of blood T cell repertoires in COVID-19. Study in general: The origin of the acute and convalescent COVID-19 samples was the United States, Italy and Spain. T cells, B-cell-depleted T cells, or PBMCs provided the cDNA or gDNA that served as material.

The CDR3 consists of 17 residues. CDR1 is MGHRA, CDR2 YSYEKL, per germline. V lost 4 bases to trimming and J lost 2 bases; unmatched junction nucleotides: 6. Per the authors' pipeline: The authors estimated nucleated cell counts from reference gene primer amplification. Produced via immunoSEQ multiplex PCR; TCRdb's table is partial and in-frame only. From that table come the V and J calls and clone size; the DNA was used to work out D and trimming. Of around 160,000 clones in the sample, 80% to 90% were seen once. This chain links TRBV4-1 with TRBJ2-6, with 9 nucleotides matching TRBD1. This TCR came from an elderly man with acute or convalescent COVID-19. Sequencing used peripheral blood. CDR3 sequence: CASSLQQGAPGANVLTF. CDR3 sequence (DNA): TGCGCCAGCAGCCTACAACAGGGGGCGCCTGGGGCCAACGTCCTGACTTTC.